The 8 T cell receptor beta chains below all came from one sample that was sequenced in a study of blood T cell repertoires in COVID-19. TCRdb's table, derived via immunoSEQ multiplex PCR, lists solely in-frame clones and lacks some. There are about 190,000 clones in the sample; 78% occur only once, and under 3.5% lies in the top ten. Sample: peripheral blood. The receptors derive from a woman of 80 years or more with active or convalescent COVID-19.

The chain joins TRBV28 to TRBJ1-2; TRBD1 matches at 7 bases. The CDR3 contains 13 residues. Germline trimming cut 2 bases from V and 3 bases from J; bases unmatched to any gene: 0. Germline V gives CDR1 MDHEN, CDR2 SYDVKM. CDR3 in DNA: TGTGCCAGCAGTTTACAGGGGGACTATGGCTACACCTTC. It translates to CASSLQGDYGYTF.

The chain joins TRBV2 to TRBJ1-1, with D perhaps matching TRBD1 (5 bases). The germline V gene has CDR1 SNHLY and CDR2 FYNNEI. V was shortened by 7 bases and J by 4 bases, with 13 bases between the two germline ends. The CDR3 contains 13 residues. The CDR3 DNA is TGTGCCAGCATTCTAACCCAGGGCACTGAAGCTTTCTTT. Residues: CASILTQGTEAFF.

This clone was counted a few times. CDR3: CASSPTLRTGNTGELFF. The DNA for the CDR3 is TGTGCCAGCAGCCCCACCCTTAGGACTGGTAACACCGGGGAGCTGTTTTTT. The rearrangement joins TRBV11-2 to TRBJ2-2; weak D call: TRBD2 (5 bases). The germline V gene encodes CDR1 SGHAT and CDR2 FQNNGV. V was trimmed by 5 bases and J by 2 bases, leaving 18 bases between them. The CDR3 consists of 17 residues.

This chain uses TRBV19 with TRBJ2-7; D is undetermined. Trimming took off 3 bases at V and 0 bases at J, with 6 bases between the two ends. CDR1 is LNHDA and CDR2 is SQIVND in the germline V gene (reference sequence). The CDR3 runs to 13 residues. In DNA form, the CDR3 reads TGTGCCAGTAGTATTAGAGTCTCCTACGAGCAGTACTTC. Amino acids: CASSIRVSYEQYF.

The CDR3 nucleotides are TGTGCCAGCAGCTTAGGGGTAGCCACGGAGACCCAGTACTTC. Translated: CASSLGVATETQYF. The chain links TRBV11-1 to TRBJ2-5; no definite D call. V lost 1 base, J lost 5 bases, and 11 bases lay in between. CDR1 is SGHAT and CDR2 is FQDESV in the germline V gene (reference sequence). There are 14 residues in the CDR3.

The table lists this clone with a few counts. The chain recombines TRBV9 with TRBJ2-1, with TRBD2 identical over 10 bases. Trimming took 0 bases from V and 0 from J; bases not matched to a gene: 9. The CDR3 totals 19 residues. Germline V CDR1 and CDR2: SGDLS, YYNGEE. This CDR3 reads CASSVVGLAGASSYNEQFF. The CDR3 nucleotides read TGTGCCAGCAGCGTAGTAGGTCTAGCGGGGGCGAGCTCCTACAATGAGCAGTTCTTC.

This clone turned up a few times. V usage is TRBV19 and J usage is TRBJ1-5, with a weak D call TRBD1 (5 bases). V lost 2 bases, J lost 0 bases, and 14 bases lay in between. The germline V gene has CDR1 LNHDA and CDR2 SQIVND (reference sequence). CDR3 length: 17 residues. Here the CDR3 reads CASSINAGPYSNQPQHF. The CDR3 bases are TGTGCCAGTAGTATAAACGCAGGGCCCTATAGCAATCAGCCCCAGCATTTT.

The V call is TRBV5-8, the J call TRBJ2-3; 7 nucleotides align to TRBD1. The CDR3 runs to 16 residues. Trimming took 2 bases from V and 0 from J; bases not matched to a gene: 6. CDR1 and CDR2 from the germline V gene are SGHTS and YDEGEE. The CDR3 here is CASSLWDSASTDTQYF. The DNA of the CDR3 is TGTGCCAGCAGCTTATGGGACAGCGCTAGCACAGATACGCAGTATTTT. The variable domain in full, with the rest retrieved from reference TRBV5-8 and TRBJ2-3, is EAGVTQSPTHLIKTRGQQATLRCSPISGHTSVYWYQQALGLGLQFLLWYDEGEERNRGNFPPRFSGRQFPNYSSELNVNALELEDSALYLCASSLWDSASTDTQYFGPGTRLTVL.